The 18 T cell receptor beta chains reported below all come from one sample, sequenced in a study of blood T cell repertoires in COVID-19. Repertoires were generated with immunoSEQ multiplex PCR, while TCRdb's copy carries only in-frame clones and drops some. This table has 200,000 or so clones, around three quarters appearing once. The specimen was peripheral blood. The receptors were sampled from a woman in her seventies with acute or convalescent COVID-19.

The V gene is TRBV28, the J gene TRBJ2-5; TRBD1 might be the D (6 bases). The ends were cut back, 5 bases at V and 4 bases at J, with 11 bases in the middle. Germline CDR1 reads MDHEN; CDR2 reads SYDVKM. The length of the CDR3 is 13 residues. The CDR3, as DNA: TGTGCCAGCAGTGTACAGGGATCAGAGACCCAGTACTTC. It encodes CASSVQGSETQYF.

About this clone: This specimen includes other DNA sequences encoding the same CDR3. This chain links TRBV28 with TRBJ2-7; a weak D match, TRBD1 (6 bases). CDR1 is MDHEN, CDR2 SYDVKM, per germline. Trimming removed 3 bases from V and 2 bases from J, with 14 bases in between. There are 15 residues in the CDR3. The DNA for the CDR3 is TGTGCCAGCAGTTTTCCGACAGGAACAACCTACGAGCAGTACTTC. This sequence encodes CASSFPTGTTYEQYF.

The V gene is TRBV28, the J gene TRBJ1-5, with D tentatively TRBD1 (5 bases). CDR3 length equals 14 residues. Germline V gene data show CDR1 as MDHEN and CDR2 as SYDVKM. Trimming cost V 10 bases and J 0 bases, with 13 bases left between them. The CDR3 nucleotides read TGTGCCACCTGGACATTTTATAGCAATCAGCCCCAGCATTTT. This codes for CATWTFYSNQPQHF.

This chain uses TRBV5-8 with TRBJ2-3; TRBD1 aligns across 7 bases. The CDR3 contains 17 residues. Germline values: CDR1 SGHTS, CDR2 YDEGEE. With 2 bases clipped from V and 2 bases from J, the junction kept 11 bases outside the gene matches. CDR3 loop: CASSFSGGVGDTDTQYF. In DNA, the CDR3 is TGTGCCAGCAGCTTTTCAGGGGGAGTCGGAGACACAGATACGCAGTATTTT.

This clone was found once. The chain has TRBV6-4 and TRBJ1-1, with D possibly being TRBD1 (5 bases). Trimming left V 4 bases short and J 5 bases short, with 11 bases between. CDR1 is MRHNA, CDR2 SNTAGT, per germline. This CDR3 has 13 amino acids. The CDR3: CASSVTEGTEAFF. The CDR3 nucleotides are TGTGCCAGCAGTGTGACGGAGGGGACTGAAGCTTTCTTT.

This chain links TRBV19 with TRBJ1-1; D possibly corresponds to TRBD1 (6 bases). This CDR3 has 15 amino acids. V was shortened by 7 bases and J by 5 bases, with 20 bases between the two germline ends. Germline values: CDR1 LNHDA, CDR2 SQIVND (reference sequence). The CDR3 region has the DNA TGTGCCAGTAAGAACGGAAGGGGGATCCGGACTGAAGCTTTCTTT. Its protein product is CASKNGRGIRTEAFF.

This clone has only a few counts. V is TRBV10-3 and J is TRBJ2-2, with 8 bases lining up with TRBD1. V trimming: 6 bases; J trimming: 3 bases; junction bases outside the gene matches: 9. Germline V lookup: CDR1 ENHRY, CDR2 SYGVKD. The CDR3 is 16 residues long. CDR3 residues: CAIRSVEQGDTGELFF. The DNA of the CDR3 is TGTGCCATCAGATCAGTGGAACAGGGGGACACCGGGGAGCTGTTTTTT.

The chain joins TRBV27 to TRBJ1-1; D is undetermined. Germline values: CDR1 MNHEY, CDR2 SMNVEV (reference sequence). Trimming left V 3 bases short and J 1 base short, with 6 bases between. The CDR3 has 13 amino acids. The CDR3 region has the DNA TGTGCCAGCAGTTTCGTACAGAACACTGAAGCTTTCTTT. It translates to CASSFVQNTEAFF.

V is TRBV7-9 and J is TRBJ2-7, with D perhaps matching TRBD1 (5 bases). In germline, CDR1 is SEHNR, CDR2 FQNEAQ (reference sequence). Trimming took off 5 bases at V and 8 bases at J, with 16 bases between the two ends. This CDR3 is built from 13 residues. CDR3 nucleotides: TGTGCCAGCAGCCCCCCGGGCAGGGAAAAGCAGTACTTC. Its protein product is CASSPPGREKQYF. Filled out from reference TRBV7-9 and TRBJ2-7, the complete variable domain reads DTGVSQNPRHKITKRGQNVTFRCDPISEHNRLYWYRQTLGQGPEFLTYFQNEAQLEKSRLLSDRFSAERPKGSFSTLEIQRTEQGDSAMYLCASSPPGREKQYFGPGTRLTVT.

The V gene is TRBV2, the J gene TRBJ2-3; D unclear. Trimming stripped 7 bases from V and 0 bases from J, with 11 bases between. Germline lookup yields CDR1 SNHLY and CDR2 FYNNEI. The CDR3 length is 14 residues. The CDR3 bases are TGTGCCAGCAAAGTAGATACCAGCACAGATACGCAGTATTTT. This translates into CASKVDTSTDTQYF.

The J gene is TRBJ2-7, the V gene TRBV5-4, with 11 bases matching TRBD2. Germline V gene sequence: CDR1 SGHNT, CDR2 YYREEE (reference sequence). The CDR3 runs 15 residues. V shed 0 bases and J 3 bases; nucleotides not matched to a gene: 2. DNA for the CDR3: TGTGCCAGCAGCTTGGTGGGACTAGCGGACTACGAGCAGTACTTC. Residues: CASSLVGLADYEQYF.

The genes are TRBV5-6 and TRBJ2-2; possible D gene TRBD1, 5 bases. V lost 4 bases and J 6 bases, leaving 16 bases between the germline ends. Germline CDR1 is SGHDT and CDR2 is YYEEEE. CDR3 length equals 15 residues. As DNA, the CDR3 is TGTGCCAGCAGCACGGTCGGACATCCCCCCGGGGAGCTGTTTTTT. This gives the protein CASSTVGHPPGELFF.

The chain combines TRBV6-4 with TRBJ2-1; 8 bases fit TRBD2. The CDR3 is made up of 19 amino acids. Germline CDR1 is MRHNA and CDR2 is SNTAGT. V shed 6 bases and J 1 base; nucleotides not matched to a gene: 17. The chain's CDR3 is CASSPKIPGLVGSYNEQFF. CDR3 DNA: TGTGCCAGCAGCCCCAAAATACCGGGACTAGTTGGTTCCTACAATGAGCAGTTCTTC.

This clone was detected only once. This chain links TRBV5-1 with TRBJ1-1; TRBD1 agrees at 7 bases. V was clipped by 4 bases and J by 3 bases; unmatched bases: 9. Germline CDR1 reads SGHRS; CDR2 reads YFSETQ. There are 15 residues in the CDR3. The CDR3 spells CASSGTGDGDTEAFF. CDR3 bases: TGCGCCAGCAGCGGAACAGGGGATGGGGACACTGAAGCTTTCTTT.

V and J are TRBV5-1 and TRBJ2-5, with TRBD2 matching 11 bases. The CDR3 runs to 16 residues. Trimming removed 1 base from V and 2 bases from J; junction bases left unmatched: 4. Germline V gives CDR1 SGHRS, CDR2 YFSETQ. CDR3 sequence reads: CASSLFGTSGQETQYF. The CDR3 DNA reads as TGCGCCAGCAGCTTGTTCGGGACTAGCGGACAAGAGACCCAGTACTTC. Supplemented by reference TRBV5-1 and TRBJ2-5, the full variable domain reads KAGVTQTPRYLIKTRGQQVTLSCSPISGHRSVSWYQQTPGQGLQFLFEYFSETQRNKGNFPGRFSGRQFSNSRSEMNVSTLELGDSALYLCASSLFGTSGQETQYFGPGTRLLVL.

This chain connects TRBV7-9 to TRBJ1-1; the D is unclear. Looked up from germline, CDR1 is SEHNR and CDR2 is FQNEAQ (reference sequence). The V gene lost 3 bases and the J gene lost 2 bases, with 7 bases spanning the gap. The CDR3 has 13 amino acids. The CDR3 DNA reads TGTGCCAGCAGCTTTGGGCCTAACACTGAAGCTTTCTTT. Translating it yields CASSFGPNTEAFF.

The chain recombines TRBV27 with TRBJ2-2, with D unresolved. This CDR3 spans 13 amino acids. Deletions cut 2 bases from V and 4 bases from J, with 5 bases between. Germline assignment: CDR1 MNHEY and CDR2 SMNVEV (reference sequence). The CDR3 bases are TGTGCCAGCAGTTTAGCGGTCACCGGGGAGCTGTTTTTT. Its protein is CASSLAVTGELFF.

The rearrangement uses TRBV28 and TRBJ2-2; perhaps TRBD2 as D (5 bases). This CDR3 has 13 amino acids. Trimming removed 6 bases at V and 1 base at J, with 6 bases between. Germline CDR1 reads MDHEN; CDR2 reads SYDVKM. The CDR3 is CASREGNTGELFF. CDR3 DNA sequence: TGTGCCAGCAGAGAGGGGAACACCGGGGAGCTGTTTTTT.